Each of the 15 T cell receptor beta chains below was sequenced from the same sample in a study of tumor-infiltrating lymphocytes in primary liver carcinoma. Extraction of RNA together with DNA used 20-30 mg of unsorted bulk tissue. Researchers generated TCR beta cDNA from about 530 ng of total RNA, relying on a constant-region primer. Three nested multiplex PCR rounds of slightly modified ARM-PCR generated TCR beta libraries. In the first two PCR rounds, TRBV1-TRBV30 forward primers were paired with a C-beta reverse primer, and each round lasted approximately 10 cycles. TCRdb reprocessed the multiplex PCR reads via MiXCR and lists one record per CDR3 protein. The profile shows roughly 100,000 distinct CDR3 sequences, around two thirds of them singletons. Material for sequencing was liver tumor tissue from sampling region 5. Subset in this sample: tumor region T5, tumor centre. All receptors come from a woman aged 55-69 years with primary liver carcinoma and hepatitis B virus infection.

At least ten counts were recorded for this clonotype. This CDR3 reads CASSERGNTEAFF. The CDR3 DNA reads TGCGCCAGCAGTGAAAGGGGGAACACTGAAGCTTTCTTT. The V call is TRBV10-2, the J call TRBJ1-1, with D possibly matching TRBD1 (5 bases). Germline V CDR1 and CDR2: WSHSY, SAAADI. The CDR3 is 13 residues long. The V gene lost 3 bases and the J gene lost 1 base, with 6 bases spanning the gap.

This clonotype came up once. The chain joins TRBV11-3 to TRBJ2-7; D is possibly TRBD1 (5 bases). CDR1 is SGHNT and CDR2 is YENEEA in the germline V gene. This CDR3 contains 15 residues. The CDR3 DNA sequence: TGTGACATCAGCTTTGCCCAGGGCCTTATCAACGAGCAGTACTTC. Translation: CDISFAQGLINEQYF.

This clonotype turned up a few times. A much larger clone is a single base away; this may be a read error. The J gene is TRBJ2-1, the V gene TRBV6-2 or TRBV6-3; D might be TRBD2 (5 bases). Germline CDR1 and CDR2: MNHEY and SVGEGT. The CDR3 has 14 amino acids. The CDR3 reads CVSSRPMRDNEQFF. The DNA for the CDR3 is TGTGTCAGCAGCCGCCCTATGCGGGACAATGAGCAGTTCTTC.

Concerning this clonotype itself: This could be a read error, since a much larger clone is one nucleotide away. The chain employs TRBV12-3 or TRBV12-4 and TRBJ1-1; D unclear. V lost 8 bases and J lost 0, with 4 bases in between. The CDR3 contains 11 residues. The CDR3 bases are TGTGCCAGCCGTCTGAACACTGAAGCTTTCTTT. This encodes CASRLNTEAFF.

This clonotype came up a few times. This may stem from a read error, because a much larger clone lies one nucleotide away. V usage is TRBV29-1 and J usage is TRBJ2-3; 10 nucleotides line up with TRBD1. CDR1 is SQVTM, CDR2 ANQGSEA, per germline. The CDR3 has 16 residues. DNA for the CDR3: TGCATCGTACGAAGACAGGGGGCACGGAGGACAGATACGCAGTATTTT. It specifies CIVRRQGARRTDTQYF.

Remarks on this clonotype: A read error may account for a junction end that differs from germline. V usage is TRBV5-4 and J usage is TRBJ2-3; the match to TRBD2 covers 14 bases. The CDR3 loop spans 19 amino acids. Germline V gene lookup returns CDR1 SGHNT and CDR2 YYREEE (reference sequence). The CDR3 protein is CGSSLAGTSGSRLSDTQYF. CDR3 sequence (DNA): TGTGGCAGCAGCTTGGCGGGGACTAGCGGGAGTCGACTCAGCGATACGCAGTATTTT.

Notes on this clonotype: A much larger clone differs from this one at a single base, so this may be a read error. V gene TRBV12-3 or TRBV12-4 combines with J gene TRBJ2-7, with 10 nucleotides matching TRBD2. CDR3 length: 14 residues. DNA for the CDR3: TGTGTCAGCAGTAGCGGGGGGAGCTACGAGCGGCAGTACTTC. Translation: CVSSSGGSYERQYF.

V and J are TRBV11-2 and TRBJ2-1, with a tentative D call TRBD2 (6 bases). CDR1 and CDR2 (germline): SGHAT, FQNNGV. The CDR3 length is 14 residues. The CDR3 nucleotides read TGTACTAGCAGCTTAGCCGCGAGGAACGATGAGCAGTTCTTC. It translates to CTSSLAARNDEQFF.

Of note for this clonotype: Germline and junction disagree at one end, which may indicate a read error. The chain carries TRBV4-1 and TRBJ2-2; 9 bases match TRBD2. Germline V gene lookup returns CDR1 MGHRA and CDR2 YSYEKL. There are 15 residues in the CDR3. Written as DNA, the CDR3 is TGCGCCAGCAACCAAGGGGCTAGCGGGATCGGGGAGCTGTTTTTT. As protein: CASNQGASGIGELFF.

With respect to this clonotype: A read error may account for a junction end that differs from germline. V usage is TRBV11-3 and J usage is TRBJ2-2, with 7 nucleotides matching TRBD2. From germline, CDR1 is SGHNT and CDR2 YENEEA. The CDR3 runs 17 residues. CDR3 region: CASSLGRLAENSGELFF. CDR3 bases: TGTGCCAGTAGCTTAGGCAGGCTAGCGGAAAACAGCGGGGAGCTGTTTTTT.

This clonotype has more than one count but fewer than ten. A read error may be the cause here, since a much bigger clone is one base away. The genes are TRBV12-3 or TRBV12-4 and TRBJ1-2; D unclear. The CDR3 sequence is 13 residues long. Here the CDR3 DNA reads TGTGCCGGCAGTTTGGGCTACGTCCCGGGCTACACCTTC. It encodes CAGSLGYVPGYTF.

With respect to this clonotype: Germline is not matched at one junction end, which may reflect a read error. This chain uses TRBV28 with TRBJ2-5; the D call may be TRBD1 or TRBD2 (5 bases each). Germline V gives CDR1 MDHEN, CDR2 SYDVKM. The CDR3 spans 11 residues. The chain's CDR3 is CAGSWGTYRNF. The CDR3 nucleotides read TGTGCCGGCAGTTGGGGGACCTACAGGAACTTC.

Details on this clonotype: Its ends do not fully match the called genes, so a read error is possible. This chain connects TRBV11-2 to TRBJ1-1, with D uncertain. The CDR3 length is 15 residues. Germline V gene lookup returns CDR1 SGHAT and CDR2 FQNNGV. The CDR3 DNA reads as TGTGCCAGCAGCTTAGTGTCAGTGGCGAGCACTGAAACTTTCTTT. Translation: CASSLVSVASTETFF.

This chain connects TRBV28 to TRBJ1-1; TRBD1 agrees at 9 bases. The CDR3 length is 14 residues. CDR1 and CDR2 from the germline V gene are MDHEN and SYDVKM. V shed 3 bases and J 4 bases; nucleotides not matched to a gene: 3. The CDR3 reads CASSLGTGTTEAFF. In DNA form, the CDR3 reads TGTGCCAGCAGTTTGGGGACAGGGACCACTGAAGCTTTCTTT.

As for this clonotype: Just one base apart from a much larger clone, this may be a read error. The chain links TRBV7-8 to TRBJ2-6; D might be TRBD1 (5 bases). The CDR3 is made up of 18 amino acids. Germline V lookup: CDR1 SGHVS, CDR2 FQNEAQ. CDR3: CASSLTGHANSRANVLTF. The DNA for the CDR3 is TGTGCCAGCAGCCTGACTGGACACGCGAACTCTAGGGCCAACGTCCTGACTTTC.